Many counts were recorded for the clone carrying this T cell receptor (beta chain). Its antigen is not known. Attachment of unique molecular identifiers was made to individual cDNA molecules. TCRdb called the 5' RACE reads again in MiXCR, with one record for every CDR3 protein. This table holds 70,000 or so distinct CDR3 sequences, 4.6% found once. The CDR3 totals 14 residues. Per the germline V gene, CDR1 is SGHDT and CDR2 is YYEEEE. J lost 7 bases, V lost 4 bases, and 8 bases had no gene match. This specimen comes from a study of early T cells in non-severe SARS-CoV-2 infection. Overall study: Bulk RNA taken from unsorted whole blood was sequenced, leaving chains unpaired. Study-wide results and limits: Private and CD4 specificities were missed by VDJdb matching, skewed to anti-spike CD8.

The J gene is TRBJ1-5, the V gene TRBV5-6; TRBD1 agrees at 7 bases. The receptor was derived from an adult who was a healthcare worker with PCR-confirmed SARS-CoV-2 infection or an uninfected control (not recorded which). The donor label of this sample is uncertain. The sample was whole blood, taken at baseline. CDR3 nucleotides: TGTGCCAGCAGCGGGGGCCAGGGGGAACAGCCCCAGCATTTT. This gives the protein CASSGGQGEQPQHF. Looking up the rest from reference TRBV5-6 and TRBJ1-5 gives the full variable domain: DAGVTQSPTHLIKTRGQQVTLRCSPKSGHDTVSWYQQALGQGPQFIFQYYEEEERQRGNFPDRFSGHQFPNYSSELNVNALLLGDSALYLCASSGGQGEQPQHFGDGTRLSIL.